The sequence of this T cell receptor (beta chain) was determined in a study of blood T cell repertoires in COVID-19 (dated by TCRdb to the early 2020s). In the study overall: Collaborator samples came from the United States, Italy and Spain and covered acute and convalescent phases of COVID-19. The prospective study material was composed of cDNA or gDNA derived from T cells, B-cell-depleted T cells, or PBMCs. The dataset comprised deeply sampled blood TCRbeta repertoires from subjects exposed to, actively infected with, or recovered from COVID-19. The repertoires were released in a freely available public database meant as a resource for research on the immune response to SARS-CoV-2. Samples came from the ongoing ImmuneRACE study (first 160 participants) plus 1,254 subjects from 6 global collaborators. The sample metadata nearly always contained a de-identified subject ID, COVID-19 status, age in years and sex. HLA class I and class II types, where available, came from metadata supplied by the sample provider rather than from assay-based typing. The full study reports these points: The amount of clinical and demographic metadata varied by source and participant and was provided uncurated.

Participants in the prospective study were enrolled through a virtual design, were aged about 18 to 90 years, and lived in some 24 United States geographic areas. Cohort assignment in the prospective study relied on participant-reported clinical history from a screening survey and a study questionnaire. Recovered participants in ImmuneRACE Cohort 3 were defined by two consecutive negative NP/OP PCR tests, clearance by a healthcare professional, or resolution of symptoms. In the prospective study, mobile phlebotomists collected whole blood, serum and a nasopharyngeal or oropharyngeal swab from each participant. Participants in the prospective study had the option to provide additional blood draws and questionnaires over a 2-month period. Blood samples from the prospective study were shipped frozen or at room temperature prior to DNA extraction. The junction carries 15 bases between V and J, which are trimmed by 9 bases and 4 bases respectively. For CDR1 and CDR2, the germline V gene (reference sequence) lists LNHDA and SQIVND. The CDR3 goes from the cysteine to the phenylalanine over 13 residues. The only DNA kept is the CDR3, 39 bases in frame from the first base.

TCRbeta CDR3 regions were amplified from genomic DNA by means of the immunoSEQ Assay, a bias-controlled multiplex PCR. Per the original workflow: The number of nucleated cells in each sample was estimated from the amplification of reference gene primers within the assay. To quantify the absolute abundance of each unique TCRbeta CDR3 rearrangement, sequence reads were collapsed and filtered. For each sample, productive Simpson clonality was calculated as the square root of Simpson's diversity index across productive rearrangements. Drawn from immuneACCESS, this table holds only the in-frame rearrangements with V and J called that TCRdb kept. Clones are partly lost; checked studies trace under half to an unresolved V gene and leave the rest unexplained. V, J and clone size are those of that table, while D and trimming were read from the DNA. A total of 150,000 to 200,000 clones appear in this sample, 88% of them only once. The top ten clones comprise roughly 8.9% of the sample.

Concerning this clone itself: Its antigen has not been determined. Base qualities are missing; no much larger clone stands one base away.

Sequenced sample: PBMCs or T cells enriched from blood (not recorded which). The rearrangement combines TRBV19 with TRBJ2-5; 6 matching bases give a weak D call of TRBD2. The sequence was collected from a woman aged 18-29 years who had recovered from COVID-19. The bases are TGTGCCAGGCGGCGGGGTAGGGGAGAGACCCAGTACTTC. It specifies CARRRGRGETQYF.